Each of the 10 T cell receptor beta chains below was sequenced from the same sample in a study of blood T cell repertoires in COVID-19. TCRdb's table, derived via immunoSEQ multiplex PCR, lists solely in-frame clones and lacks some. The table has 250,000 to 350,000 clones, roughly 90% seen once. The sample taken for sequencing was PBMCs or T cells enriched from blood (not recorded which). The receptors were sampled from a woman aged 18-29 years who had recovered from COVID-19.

This chain's CDR3 is CASSFTGDSYEQYF. The CDR3 DNA reads TGTGCCAGCAGCTTTACCGGGGATAGCTACGAGCAGTACTTC. The rearrangement uses TRBV7-9 and TRBJ2-7; the D gene is possibly TRBD2 (5 bases). The germline V and J ends were trimmed by 3 bases and 3 bases, with 12 bases remaining between them. The CDR3 totals 14 residues. The germline V gene has CDR1 SEHNR and CDR2 FQNEAQ (reference sequence).

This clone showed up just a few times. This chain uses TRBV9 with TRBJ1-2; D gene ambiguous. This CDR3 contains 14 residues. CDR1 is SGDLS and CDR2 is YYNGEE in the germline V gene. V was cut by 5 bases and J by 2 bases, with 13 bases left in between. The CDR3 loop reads CASSYSSGNYGYTF. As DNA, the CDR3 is TGTGCCAGCAGTTATTCTTCGGGAAACTATGGCTACACCTTC.

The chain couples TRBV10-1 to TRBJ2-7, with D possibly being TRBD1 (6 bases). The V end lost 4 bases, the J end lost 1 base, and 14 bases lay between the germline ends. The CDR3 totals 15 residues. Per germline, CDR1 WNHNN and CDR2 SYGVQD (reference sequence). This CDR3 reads CASSAIRQESYEQYF. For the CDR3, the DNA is TGCGCCAGCAGTGCGATAAGACAGGAATCCTACGAGCAGTACTTC.

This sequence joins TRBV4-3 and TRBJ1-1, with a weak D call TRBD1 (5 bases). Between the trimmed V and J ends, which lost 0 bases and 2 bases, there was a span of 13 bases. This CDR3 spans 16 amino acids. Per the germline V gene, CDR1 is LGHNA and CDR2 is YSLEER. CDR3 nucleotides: TGCGCCAGCAGCCAAGATTTGCAGGGCGGCAACACTGAAGCTTTCTTT. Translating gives CASSQDLQGGNTEAFF.

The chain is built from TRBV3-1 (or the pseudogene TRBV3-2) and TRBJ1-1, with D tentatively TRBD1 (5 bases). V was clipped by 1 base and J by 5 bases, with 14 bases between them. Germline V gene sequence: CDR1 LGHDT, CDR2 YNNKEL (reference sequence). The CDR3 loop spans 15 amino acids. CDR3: CASSQVSGVGTEAFF. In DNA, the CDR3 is TGTGCCAGCAGCCAAGTTTCGGGGGTGGGAACTGAAGCTTTCTTT.

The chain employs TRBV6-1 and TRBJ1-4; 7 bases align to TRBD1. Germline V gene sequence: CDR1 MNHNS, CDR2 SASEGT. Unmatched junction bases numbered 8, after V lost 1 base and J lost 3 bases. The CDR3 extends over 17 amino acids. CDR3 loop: CASSEVDGGQPNEKLFF. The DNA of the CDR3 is TGTGCCAGCAGTGAAGTGGATGGGGGACAGCCTAATGAAAAACTGTTTTTT.

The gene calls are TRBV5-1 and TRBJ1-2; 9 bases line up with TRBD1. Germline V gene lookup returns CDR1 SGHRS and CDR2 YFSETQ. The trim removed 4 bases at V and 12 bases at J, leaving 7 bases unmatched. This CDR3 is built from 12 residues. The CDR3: CASSPGTGSNTF. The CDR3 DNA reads TGCGCCAGCAGCCCGGGGACAGGGTCAAACACCTTC.

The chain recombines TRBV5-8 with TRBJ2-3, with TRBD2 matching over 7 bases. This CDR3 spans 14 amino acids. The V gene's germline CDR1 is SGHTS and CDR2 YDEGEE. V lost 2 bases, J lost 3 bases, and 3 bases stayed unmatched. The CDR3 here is CASSFGLGTDTQYF. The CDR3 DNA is TGTGCCAGCAGCTTTGGACTAGGTACAGATACGCAGTATTTT.

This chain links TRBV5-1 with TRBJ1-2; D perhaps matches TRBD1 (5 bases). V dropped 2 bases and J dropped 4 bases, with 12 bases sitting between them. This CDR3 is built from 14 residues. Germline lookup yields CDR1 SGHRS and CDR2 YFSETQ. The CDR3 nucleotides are TGCGCCAGCAGCTTAGGGGATAACATCTATGGCTACACCTTC. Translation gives CASSLGDNIYGYTF.

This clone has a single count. The CDR3 here is CASSAGWGSRRGTDTQYF. The CDR3 DNA reads TGTGCCAGCAGCGCAGGTTGGGGTTCGCGGAGGGGCACAGATACGCAGTATTTT. The chain uses TRBV9 and TRBJ2-3; maybe TRBD2 (6 bases). The V gene's germline CDR1 is SGDLS and CDR2 YYNGEE. Between the trimmed V and J ends, which lost 3 bases and 1 base, there was a span of 21 bases. CDR3 length equals 18 residues.